These 21 T cell receptor beta chains were all obtained from the same sample, sequenced in a study of identical twins. Each CDR3 protein gets one entry after TCRdb re-called the 5' RACE reads with MiXCR. The table has about 200,000 distinct CDR3 sequences, around 15% seen once. These records were also assigned to another study, of T cells expressing NK-cell markers.

The sequencing input was CD8+ T cells sorted from blood. The receptor set was obtained from a woman younger than 35 in good health.

The sample holds a few counts of this clonotype. The chain combines TRBV2 with TRBJ2-4, with 10 bases lining up with TRBD1. The CDR3 extends over 16 amino acids. Looked up from germline, CDR1 is SNHLY and CDR2 is FYNNEI. The V segment lost 5 bases and the J segment 6 bases; nucleotides outside the gene matches: 10. The CDR3 nucleotides read TGTGCCAGCAGTCCCCCTAGGGACAGGGGTAGAAACATTCAGTACTTC. This encodes CASSPPRDRGRNIQYF.

This clonotype was seen more than once but under ten times. The J gene is TRBJ2-5, the V gene TRBV12-3 or TRBV12-4, with TRBD1 identical over 7 bases. The CDR3 covers 14 residues. V dropped 8 bases and J dropped 1; count of bases not matched to a gene: 7. The CDR3 sequence: CASVRWDSQETQYF. DNA of the CDR3: TGTGCCAGCGTCCGCTGGGACAGCCAAGAGACCCAGTACTTC.

This clonotype was seen more than once but under ten times. The V gene is TRBV29-1, the J gene TRBJ2-3; D is unclear. The CDR3 covers 11 residues. Germline CDR1 and CDR2: SQVTM and ANQGSEA. The CDR3 bases are TGCACCGTATTTAGCACAGATACGCAGTATTTT. As protein: CTVFSTDTQYF.

This clonotype has more than one count but fewer than ten. V gene TRBV28 combines with J gene TRBJ2-3; TRBD1 is a possible D gene (5 bases). Germline V gives CDR1 MDHEN, CDR2 SYDVKM. The CDR3 has 15 residues. V lost 3 bases and J lost 1, with 11 bases in between. CDR3 sequence (DNA): TGTGCCAGCAGTTTTAGGGGCGTCGGCACAGATACGCAGTATTTT. Encoded protein: CASSFRGVGTDTQYF.

V usage is TRBV28 and J usage is TRBJ2-1; D call uncertain. Trimming took off 2 bases at V and 10 bases at J, with 6 bases between the two ends. Germline-derived CDR1 and CDR2 are MDHEN and SYDVKM. The CDR3 runs to 11 residues. CDR3 loop: CASSLSVEQFF. The CDR3 nucleotides are TGTGCCAGCAGTTTAAGTGTCGAGCAGTTCTTC. Full variable domain (rest looked up from reference TRBV28 and TRBJ2-1): DVKVTQSSRYLVKRTGEKVFLECVQDMDHENMFWYRQDPGLGLRLIYFSYDVKMKEKGDIPEGYSVSREKKERFSLILESASTNQTSMYLCASSLSVEQFFGPGTRLTVL.

This clonotype was picked up a small number of times. The rearrangement uses TRBV25-1 and TRBJ2-5, with unresolved D. Germline V gene lookup returns CDR1 MGHDK and CDR2 SYGVNS. The CDR3 runs to 13 residues. V lost 3 bases, J lost 5 bases, and 10 bases lay in between. For the CDR3, the DNA is TGTGCCAGCAGTGAGGGTGGACGGGAGACCCAGTACTTC. It is translated as CASSEGGRETQYF.

The chain links TRBV12-3 or TRBV12-4 to TRBJ1-1, with D uncertain. Trimming removed 5 bases from V and 8 bases from J, with 9 bases in between. The CDR3 is 11 amino acids. The DNA for the CDR3 is TGTGCCAGCAGTATCGGCCCCGAAGCTTTCTTT. Its translation: CASSIGPEAFF.

This clonotype appeared a few times. The J gene is TRBJ1-4, the V gene TRBV7-9; D not certain. V gave up 1 base and J gave up 17 bases, with 11 bases separating them. In germline, CDR1 is SEHNR, CDR2 FQNEAQ (reference sequence). CDR3 length equals 11 residues. CDR3 loop: CASSLGSQVFF. CDR3 nucleotide sequence: TGTGCCAGCAGCTTAGGAAGTCAGGTTTTTTTT.

The chain links TRBV29-1 to TRBJ2-6; TRBD2 matches at 7 bases. Germline-derived CDR1 and CDR2 are SQVTM and ANQGSEA. The CDR3 covers 16 residues. Trimming cost V 2 bases and J 2 bases; bases outside gene matches: 6. The CDR3 DNA reads TGCAGCGTTGAACCAAGGGAGGGGACTGGGGCCAACGTCCTGACTTTC. Residues: CSVEPREGTGANVLTF.

This clonotype came up a few times. CDR3 sequence: CASSPGQGSTEAFF. In DNA, the CDR3 is TGCGCCAGCAGCCCGGGACAGGGGAGCACTGAAGCTTTCTTT. The chain combines TRBV5-1 with TRBJ1-1; TRBD1 matches 10 bases. V dropped 4 bases and J dropped 4; count of bases not matched to a gene: 4. The CDR3 consists of 14 residues. CDR1 is SGHRS and CDR2 is YFSETQ in the germline V gene.

This sequence joins TRBV11-2 and TRBJ2-5; 8 bases are a match to TRBD2. The CDR3 is 17 residues long. In germline, CDR1 is SGHAT, CDR2 FQNNGV. V was pared by 2 bases and J by 1 base, with 9 bases of the junction left unmatched. CDR3 in DNA: TGTGCCAGCAGCTTAAATATCGGGGGGGGAATCCAAGAGACCCAGTACTTC. Its protein product is CASSLNIGGGIQETQYF.

The chain uses TRBV4-2 and TRBJ2-1, with TRBD2 matching 8 bases. Germline-derived CDR1 and CDR2 are LGHNA and YNFKEQ. The CDR3 totals 12 residues. J gave up 9 bases and V 4 bases, and 2 bases lay outside the gene matches. CDR3 bases: TGTGCCAGCAGCCGTAGCGGGGCTGAGCAGTTCTTC. Translated, it gives CASSRSGAEQFF.

This clonotype was seen only a few times. The V gene is TRBV28, the J gene TRBJ2-3; TRBD2 matches 7 bases. The CDR3 has 17 amino acids. After removal of 6 bases from V and 0 bases from J, the junction contained 12 bases not matched to a gene. Germline CDR1 reads MDHEN; CDR2 reads SYDVKM. CDR3 bases: TGTGCCAGCAGCCCCCGAAATAGCGGGCCTAGCACAGATACGCAGTATTTT. It yields the protein CASSPRNSGPSTDTQYF.

The chain uses TRBV10-2 and TRBJ2-3; D may be TRBD2 (5 bases). Deletions cut 4 bases from V and 4 bases from J, with 12 bases between. The CDR3 runs to 14 residues. Germline CDR1 is WSHSY and CDR2 is SAAADI. The CDR3 DNA sequence: TGCGCCAGCAGTGCCTCAGCGGACCCAGATACGCAGTATTTT. Residues: CASSASADPDTQYF.

A few counts support this clonotype. The rearrangement joins TRBV6-1 to TRBJ2-3; TRBD1 matches 7 bases. The CDR3 length is 17 residues. Unmatched junction bases numbered 14, after V lost 8 bases and J lost 0 bases. CDR1 and CDR2 from the germline V gene are MNHNS and SASEGT. The CDR3 region is CASRGRGSQISTDTQYF. CDR3 DNA sequence: TGTGCCAGCCGCGGCAGGGGGTCACAGATTAGCACAGATACGCAGTATTTT.

This clonotype occurred many times. V is TRBV12-3 or TRBV12-4 and J is TRBJ2-5; D unclear. The germline V and J ends were trimmed by 5 bases and 4 bases, with 8 bases remaining between them. The CDR3 loop spans 12 amino acids. The CDR3 sequence: CASSVDGETQYF. The CDR3 coding sequence is TGTGCCAGCAGTGTAGACGGAGAGACCCAGTACTTC.

This clonotype appeared a few times. CDR3 sequence: CASSQDGLPGDNEQFF. For the CDR3, the DNA is TGTGCCAGCAGCCAAGATGGACTACCAGGCGATAATGAGCAGTTCTTC. The chain has TRBV3-1 and TRBJ2-1; maybe TRBD2 (6 bases). Trimming left V 0 bases short and J 7 bases short, with 16 bases between. CDR3 length: 16 residues. Per germline, CDR1 LGHDT and CDR2 YNNKEL (reference sequence).

This clonotype has only a few counts. The rearrangement joins TRBV7-8 to TRBJ2-3; D possibly matches TRBD1 or TRBD2 (5 bases each). The CDR3 totals 15 residues. Trimming cost V 6 bases and J 2 bases, with 15 bases left between them. In germline, CDR1 is SGHVS, CDR2 FQNEAQ. DNA for the CDR3: TGTGCCAGCAGTCCCCCCCGGGGCCTCACAGATACGCAGTATTTT. Translated: CASSPPRGLTDTQYF.

This clonotype was seen only a few times. The CDR3 region is CSVVVGQGGPIPNTGELFF. CDR3 DNA sequence: TGCAGCGTTGTAGTGGGACAGGGGGGTCCAATACCGAACACCGGGGAGCTGTTTTTT. The chain joins TRBV29-1 to TRBJ2-2, with 11 bases fitting TRBD1. The junction had 13 bases not matched to a gene; V was cut back by 4 bases and J by 0 bases. The CDR3 extends over 19 amino acids. Germline CDR1 is SQVTM and CDR2 is ANQGSEA.

The genes are TRBV6-2 or TRBV6-3 and TRBJ2-3; D uncertain. This CDR3 region has 15 residues. Germline V gene sequence: CDR1 MNHEY, CDR2 SVGEGT. V gave up 5 bases and J gave up 2 bases, with 14 bases separating them. This chain's CDR3 is CASSHEAIFTDTQYF. As DNA, the CDR3 is TGTGCCAGCAGTCACGAGGCGATTTTCACAGATACGCAGTATTTT.

This clonotype was counted only a few times. The chain carries TRBV12-3 or TRBV12-4 and TRBJ2-7; D assignment may be TRBD1 or TRBD2 (6 bases each). The CDR3 loop spans 16 amino acids. V lost 1 base and J 2 bases, leaving 15 bases between the germline ends. The CDR3 here is CASSLEGGLMAYEQYF. The CDR3 coding sequence is TGTGCCAGCAGTTTAGAGGGGGGCCTTATGGCCTACGAGCAGTACTTC.